This TCR beta chain appears in the sequencing data of a study of T-cell reconstitution after alpha-beta-depleted transplantation in children. A library of TCRbeta sequences, prepared with unique molecular identifiers, was generated. Each CDR3 protein gets one entry after TCRdb re-called the PCR reads with MiXCR. The data contain roughly 500,000 distinct CDR3 sequences, 30% to 35% of them singletons. This sequence was found in a human donor who donated a stem cell graft to a child with aplastic anemia. Sequencing was performed on PBMCs from the stem cell graft donor, taken from the stem cell graft.

The CDR3 DNA is TGTGCCATCAGTGAAGGTGGGGACAGGGGGTACGTC. It codes for CAISEGGDRGYV. This chain links TRBV10-3 with TRBJ2-7; 10 bases match TRBD1. Germline V gene lookup returns CDR1 ENHRY and CDR2 SYGVKD. V was clipped by 3 bases and J by 12 bases; unmatched bases: 5. This CDR3 spans 12 amino acids.